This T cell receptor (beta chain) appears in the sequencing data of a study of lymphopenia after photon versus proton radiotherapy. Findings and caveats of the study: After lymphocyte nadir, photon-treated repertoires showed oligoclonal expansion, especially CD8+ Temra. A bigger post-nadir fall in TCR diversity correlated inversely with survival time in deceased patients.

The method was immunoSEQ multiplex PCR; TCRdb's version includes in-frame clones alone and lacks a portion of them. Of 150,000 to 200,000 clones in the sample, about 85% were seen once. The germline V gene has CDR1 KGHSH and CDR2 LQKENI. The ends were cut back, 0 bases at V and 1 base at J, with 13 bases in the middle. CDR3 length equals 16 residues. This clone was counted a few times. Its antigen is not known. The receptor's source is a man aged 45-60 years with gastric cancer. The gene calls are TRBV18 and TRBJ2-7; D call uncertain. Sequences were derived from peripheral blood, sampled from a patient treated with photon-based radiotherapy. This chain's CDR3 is CASSPPIVGGSYEQYF. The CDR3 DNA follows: TGTGCCAGCTCACCACCGATTGTCGGTGGTTCCTACGAGCAGTACTTC.